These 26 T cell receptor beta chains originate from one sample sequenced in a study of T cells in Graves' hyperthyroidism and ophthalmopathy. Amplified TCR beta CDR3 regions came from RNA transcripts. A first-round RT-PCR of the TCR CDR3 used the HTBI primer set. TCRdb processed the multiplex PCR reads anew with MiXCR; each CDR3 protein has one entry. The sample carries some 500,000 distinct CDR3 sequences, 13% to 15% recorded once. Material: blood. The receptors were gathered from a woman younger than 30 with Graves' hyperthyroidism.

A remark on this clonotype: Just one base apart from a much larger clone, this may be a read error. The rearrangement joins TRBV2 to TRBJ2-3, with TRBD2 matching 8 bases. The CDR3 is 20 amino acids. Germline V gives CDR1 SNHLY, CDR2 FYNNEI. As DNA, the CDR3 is TGTGCCAGCAGCTCCCCCAGAGGGGAGCGGGAGTACACTAGCACAGATACGCACTATTTT. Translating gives CASSSPRGEREYTSTDTHYF.

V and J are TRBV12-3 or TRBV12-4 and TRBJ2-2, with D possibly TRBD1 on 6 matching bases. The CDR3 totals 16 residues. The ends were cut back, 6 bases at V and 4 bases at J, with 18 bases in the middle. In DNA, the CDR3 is TGTGCCAGCAGCCGTTATCAGGGGTACGGCACCGGGGAGCTGTTTTTT. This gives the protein CASSRYQGYGTGELFF.

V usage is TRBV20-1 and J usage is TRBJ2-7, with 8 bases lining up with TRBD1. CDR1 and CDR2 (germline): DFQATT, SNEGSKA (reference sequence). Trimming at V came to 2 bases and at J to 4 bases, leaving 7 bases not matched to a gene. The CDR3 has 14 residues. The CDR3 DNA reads TGCAGTGCTAGATCCAGACAGGGGATTTACGAGCAGTACTTC. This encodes CSARSRQGIYEQYF.

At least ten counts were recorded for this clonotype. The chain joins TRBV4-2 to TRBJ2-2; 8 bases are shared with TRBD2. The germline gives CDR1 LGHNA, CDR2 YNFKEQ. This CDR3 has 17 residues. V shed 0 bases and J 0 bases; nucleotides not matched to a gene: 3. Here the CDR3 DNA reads TGTGCCAGCAGCCAAGATGGGGGACTAGCGAACACCGGGGAGCTGTTTTTT. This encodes CASSQDGGLANTGELFF.

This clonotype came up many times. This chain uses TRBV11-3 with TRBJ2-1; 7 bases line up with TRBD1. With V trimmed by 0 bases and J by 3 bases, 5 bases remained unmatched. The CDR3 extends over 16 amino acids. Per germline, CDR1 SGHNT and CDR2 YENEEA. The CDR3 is CASSLEWDRGYNEQFF. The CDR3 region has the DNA TGTGCCAGCAGCTTAGAGTGGGACAGAGGCTACAATGAGCAGTTCTTC.

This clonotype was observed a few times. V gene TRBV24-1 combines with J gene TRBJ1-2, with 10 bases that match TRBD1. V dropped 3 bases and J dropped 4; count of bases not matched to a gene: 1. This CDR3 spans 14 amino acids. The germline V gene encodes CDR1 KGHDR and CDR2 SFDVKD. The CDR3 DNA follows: TGTGCCACCAGTGATGGGACAGGGGCCTATGGCTACACCTTC. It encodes CATSDGTGAYGYTF.

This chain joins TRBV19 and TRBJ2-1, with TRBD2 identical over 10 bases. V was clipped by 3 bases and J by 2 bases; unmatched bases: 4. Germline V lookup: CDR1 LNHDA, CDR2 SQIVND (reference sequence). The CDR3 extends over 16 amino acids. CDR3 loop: CASSIVSGRAYNEQFF. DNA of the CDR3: TGTGCCAGTAGTATCGTCAGCGGGAGGGCCTACAATGAGCAGTTCTTC.

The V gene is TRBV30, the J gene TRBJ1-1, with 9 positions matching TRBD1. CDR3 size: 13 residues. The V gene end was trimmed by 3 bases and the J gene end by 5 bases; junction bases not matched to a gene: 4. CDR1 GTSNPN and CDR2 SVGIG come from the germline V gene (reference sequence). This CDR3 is CAWRGQGGTEAFF. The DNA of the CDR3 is TGTGCCTGGAGGGGACAGGGAGGGACTGAAGCTTTCTTT.

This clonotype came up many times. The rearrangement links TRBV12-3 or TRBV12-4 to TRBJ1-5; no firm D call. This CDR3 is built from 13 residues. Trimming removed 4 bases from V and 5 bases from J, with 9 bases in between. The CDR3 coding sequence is TGTGCCAGCAGTTCCTCTGAGGATCAGCCCCAGCATTTT. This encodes CASSSSEDQPQHF.

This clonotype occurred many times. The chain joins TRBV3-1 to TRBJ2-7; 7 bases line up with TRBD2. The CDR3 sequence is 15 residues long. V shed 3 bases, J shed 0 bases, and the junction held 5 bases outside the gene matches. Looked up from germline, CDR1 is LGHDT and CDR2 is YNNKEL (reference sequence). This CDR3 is CASSHLAVSSYEQYF. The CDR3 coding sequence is TGTGCCAGCAGCCATCTAGCGGTTAGCTCCTACGAGCAGTACTTC.

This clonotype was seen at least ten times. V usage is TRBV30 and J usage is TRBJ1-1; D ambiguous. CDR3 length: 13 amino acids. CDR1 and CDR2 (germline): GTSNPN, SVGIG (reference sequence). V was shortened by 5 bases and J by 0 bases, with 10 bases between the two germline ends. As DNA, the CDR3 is TGTGCCTGGGGTCAATCGGTGAACACTGAAGCTTTCTTT. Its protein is CAWGQSVNTEAFF. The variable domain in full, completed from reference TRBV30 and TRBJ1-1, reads SQTIHQWPATLVQPVGSPLSLECTVEGTSNPNLYWYRQAAGRGLQLLFYSVGIGQISSEVPQNLSASRPQDRQFILSSKKLLLSDSGFYLCAWGQSVNTEAFFGQGTRLTVV.

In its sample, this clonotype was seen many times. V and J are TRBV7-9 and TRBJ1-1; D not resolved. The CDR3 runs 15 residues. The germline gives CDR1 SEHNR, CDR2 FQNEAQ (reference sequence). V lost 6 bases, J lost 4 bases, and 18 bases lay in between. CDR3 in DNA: TGTGCCAGCAGTTTCCGACGGGAGGGTGGCACTGAAGCTTTCTTT. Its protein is CASSFRREGGTEAFF.

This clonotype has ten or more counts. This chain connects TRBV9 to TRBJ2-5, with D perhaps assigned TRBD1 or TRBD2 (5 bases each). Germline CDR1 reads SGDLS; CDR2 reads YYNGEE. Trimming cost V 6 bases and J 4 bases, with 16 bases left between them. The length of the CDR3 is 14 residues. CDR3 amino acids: CASNFQGEGETQYF. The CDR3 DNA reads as TGTGCCAGCAACTTTCAGGGAGAGGGAGAGACCCAGTACTTC. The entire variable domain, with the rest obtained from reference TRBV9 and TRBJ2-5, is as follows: DSGVTQTPKHLITATGQRVTLRCSPRSGDLSVYWYQQSLDQGLQFLIQYYNGEERAKGNILERFSAQQFPDLHSELNLSSLELGDSALYFCASNFQGEGETQYFGPGTRLLVL.

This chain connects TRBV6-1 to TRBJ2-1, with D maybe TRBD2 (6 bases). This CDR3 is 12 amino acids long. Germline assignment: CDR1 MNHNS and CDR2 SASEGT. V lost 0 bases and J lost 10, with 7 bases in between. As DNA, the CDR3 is TGTGCCAGCAGTGAAGCGGGAGGCGAGCAGTTCTTC. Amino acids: CASSEAGGEQFF.

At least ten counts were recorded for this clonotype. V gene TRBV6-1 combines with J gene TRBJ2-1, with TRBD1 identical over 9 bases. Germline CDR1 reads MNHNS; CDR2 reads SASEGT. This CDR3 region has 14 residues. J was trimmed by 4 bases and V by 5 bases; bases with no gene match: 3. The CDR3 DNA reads TGTGCCAGCAGTTGGGACAGGGATTACAATGAGCAGTTCTTC. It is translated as CASSWDRDYNEQFF.

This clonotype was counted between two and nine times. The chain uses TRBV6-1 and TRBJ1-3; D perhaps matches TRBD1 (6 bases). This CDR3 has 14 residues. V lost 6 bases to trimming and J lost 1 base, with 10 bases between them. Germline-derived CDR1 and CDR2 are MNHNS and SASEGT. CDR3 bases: TGTGCCAGCAGAAGCAGGGGATCTGGAAACACCATATATTTT. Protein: CASRSRGSGNTIYF.

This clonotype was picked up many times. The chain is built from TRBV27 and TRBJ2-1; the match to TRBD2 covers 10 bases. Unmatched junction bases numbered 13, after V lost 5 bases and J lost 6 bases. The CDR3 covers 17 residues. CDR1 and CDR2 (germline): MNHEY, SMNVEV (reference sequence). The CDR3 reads CASSVPNRLAGINEQFF. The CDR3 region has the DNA TGTGCCAGCAGTGTACCCAACCGACTAGCGGGTATCAATGAGCAGTTCTTC.

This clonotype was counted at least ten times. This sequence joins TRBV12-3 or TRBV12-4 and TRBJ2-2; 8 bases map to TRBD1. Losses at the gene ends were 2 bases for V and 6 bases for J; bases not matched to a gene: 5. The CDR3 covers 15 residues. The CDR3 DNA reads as TGTGCCAGCAGTTTATGGACAGGGTCGGCCGGGGAGCTGTTTTTT. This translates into CASSLWTGSAGELFF.

In DNA, the CDR3 is TGTGCCAGCAGCGAGACAGGGGGCTGGGAGCAGTACTTC. Protein product: CASSETGGWEQYF. V gene TRBV9 combines with J gene TRBJ2-7, with 10 bases matching TRBD1. The CDR3 consists of 13 residues. J gave up 7 bases and V 3 bases, and 4 bases lay outside the gene matches. The germline V gene has CDR1 SGDLS and CDR2 YYNGEE.

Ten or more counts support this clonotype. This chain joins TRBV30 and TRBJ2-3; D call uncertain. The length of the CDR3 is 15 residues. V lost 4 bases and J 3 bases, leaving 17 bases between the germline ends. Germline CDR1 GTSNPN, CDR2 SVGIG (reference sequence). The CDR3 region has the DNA TGTGCCTGGACCGTCAGACTCCCTACGACAGATACGCAGTATTTT. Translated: CAWTVRLPTTDTQYF.

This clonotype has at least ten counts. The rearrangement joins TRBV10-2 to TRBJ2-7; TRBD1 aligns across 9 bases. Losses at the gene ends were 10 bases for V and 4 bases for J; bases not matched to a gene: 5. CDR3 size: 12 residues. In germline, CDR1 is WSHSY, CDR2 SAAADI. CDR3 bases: TGCGCCACCTCGACAGGGGGGTACGAGCAGTACTTC. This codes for CATSTGGYEQYF.

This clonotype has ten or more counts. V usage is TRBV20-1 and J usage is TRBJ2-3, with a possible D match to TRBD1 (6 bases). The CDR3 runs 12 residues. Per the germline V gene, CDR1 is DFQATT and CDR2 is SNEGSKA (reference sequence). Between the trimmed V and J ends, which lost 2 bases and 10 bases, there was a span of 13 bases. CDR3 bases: TGCAGTGCTAGACAATACAGGGATGCGCAGTATTTT. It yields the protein CSARQYRDAQYF.

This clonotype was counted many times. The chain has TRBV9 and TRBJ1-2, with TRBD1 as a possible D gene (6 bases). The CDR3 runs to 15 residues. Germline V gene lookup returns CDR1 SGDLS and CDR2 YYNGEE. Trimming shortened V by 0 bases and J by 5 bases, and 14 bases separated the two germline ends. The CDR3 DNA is TGTGCCAGCAGCGTAGAAGGGGGGCCTGGGTATGGCTACACCTTC. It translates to CASSVEGGPGYGYTF.

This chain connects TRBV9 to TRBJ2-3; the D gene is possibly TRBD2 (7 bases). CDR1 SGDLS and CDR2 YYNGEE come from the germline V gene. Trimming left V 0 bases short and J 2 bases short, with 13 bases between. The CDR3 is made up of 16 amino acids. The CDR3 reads CASSVGRGRVTDTQYF. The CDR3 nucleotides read TGTGCCAGCAGCGTAGGAAGGGGGAGGGTCACAGATACGCAGTATTTT.

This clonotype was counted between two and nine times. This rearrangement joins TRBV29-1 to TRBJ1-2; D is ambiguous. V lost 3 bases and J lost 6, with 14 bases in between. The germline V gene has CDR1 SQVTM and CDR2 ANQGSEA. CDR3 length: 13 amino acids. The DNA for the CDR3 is TGCAGCGTTGATAGGTCAGACGACCATGGCTACACCTTC. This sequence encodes CSVDRSDDHGYTF.

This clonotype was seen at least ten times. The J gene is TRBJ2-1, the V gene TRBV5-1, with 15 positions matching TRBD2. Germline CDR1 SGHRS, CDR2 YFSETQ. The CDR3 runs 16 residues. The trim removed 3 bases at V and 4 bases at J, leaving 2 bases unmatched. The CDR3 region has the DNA TGCGCCAGCAGCTGGACTAGCGGGAGGGCTTACAATGAGCAGTTCTTC. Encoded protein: CASSWTSGRAYNEQFF.